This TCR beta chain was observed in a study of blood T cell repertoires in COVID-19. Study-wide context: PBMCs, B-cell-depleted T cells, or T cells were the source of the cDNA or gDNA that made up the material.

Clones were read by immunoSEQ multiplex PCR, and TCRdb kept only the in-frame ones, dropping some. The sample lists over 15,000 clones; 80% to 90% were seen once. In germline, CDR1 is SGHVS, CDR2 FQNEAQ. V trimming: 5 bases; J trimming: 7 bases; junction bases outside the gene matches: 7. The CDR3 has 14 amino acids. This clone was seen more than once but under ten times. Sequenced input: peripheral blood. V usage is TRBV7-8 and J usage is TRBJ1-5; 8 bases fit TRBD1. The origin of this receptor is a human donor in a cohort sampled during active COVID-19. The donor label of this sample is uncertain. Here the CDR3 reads CASSQDRGHQPQHF. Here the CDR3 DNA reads TGTGCCAGCAGCCAAGACAGGGGTCACCAGCCCCAGCATTTT.